Shown below are 27 T cell receptor beta chains from a single sample sequenced in a study of immune cell composition in non-small cell lung cancer. Generated by immunoSEQ multiplex PCR, the TCRdb table keeps only in-frame clones and is missing some. Seen here are 2,500 to 3,000 clones, 55% to 80% observed once, and the top ten hold roughly a sixth. The normal lung sample lay at least 3 cm, and maximally far, from the tumour. In addition, the sample was reused for a study of CD4 T cells in lung cancer.

Sequencing was performed on non-adjacent lung tissue. These receptors were collected from a human donor with non-small cell lung cancer.

This chain connects TRBV4-3 to TRBJ2-3, with 9 bases lining up with TRBD2. Germline CDR1 reads LGHNA; CDR2 reads YSLEER. V lost 0 bases and J lost 4; bases outside the gene matches: 5. The CDR3 spans 16 residues. The CDR3 nucleotides read TGCGCCAGCAGCCAAGAAGGCGGCGGGAGGGCAGATACGCAGTATTTT. Encoded protein: CASSQEGGGRADTQYF.

The gene calls are TRBV4-1 and TRBJ2-5, with 7 bases fitting TRBD1. V lost 1 base to trimming and J lost 2 bases; unmatched junction nucleotides: 7. The CDR3 is 16 amino acids. Looked up from germline, CDR1 is MGHRA and CDR2 is YSYEKL. The CDR3 reads CASSQGGRGSQETQYF. As DNA, the CDR3 is TGCGCCAGCAGCCAAGGGGGCAGGGGGTCTCAAGAGACCCAGTACTTC.

The chain combines TRBV19 with TRBJ2-3; 8 bases align to TRBD2. The CDR3 has 13 amino acids. The V gene's germline CDR1 is LNHDA and CDR2 SQIVND (reference sequence). V gave up 11 bases and J gave up 4 bases; unmatched junction bases: 8. This chain's CDR3 is CAVGSGGPDTQYF. The CDR3 DNA sequence: TGTGCCGTGGGGAGCGGGGGACCAGATACGCAGTATTTT.

The chain links TRBV28 to TRBJ2-7; 7 bases agree with TRBD1. Trimming cost V 3 bases and J 2 bases; bases outside gene matches: 7. This CDR3 has 15 amino acids. Germline assignment: CDR1 MDHEN and CDR2 SYDVKM. CDR3 protein: CASSLTGRVAYEQYF. The CDR3 DNA reads as TGTGCCAGCAGTTTGACAGGGAGAGTAGCCTACGAGCAGTACTTC.

This clone was recorded once. The chain combines TRBV28 with TRBJ1-5, with a possible D match to TRBD1 (5 bases). The V and J ends lost 8 bases and 5 bases respectively, with 13 bases between them. The germline CDR1 and CDR2 sequences are MDHEN and SYDVKM. CDR3 length: 13 amino acids. CDR3 residues: CASGRQPHQPQHF. For the CDR3, the DNA is TGTGCCAGCGGCAGACAGCCCCATCAGCCCCAGCATTTT.

This chain connects TRBV27 to TRBJ1-6; no reliable D call. Germline V CDR1 and CDR2: MNHEY, SMNVEV (reference sequence). Trimming stripped 3 bases from V and 10 bases from J, with 13 bases between. CDR3 length: 14 amino acids. This CDR3 reads CASSLLESRSPLHF. CDR3 DNA: TGTGCCAGCAGTTTGCTGGAATCGCGGTCACCCCTCCACTTT.

By its share, this clone is hyperexpanded. The CDR3 here is CASSLDSRTGQETQYF. CDR3 nucleotides: TGTGCCAGCAGCTTAGATTCCCGGACAGGCCAAGAGACCCAGTACTTC. The V and J genes are TRBV11-3 and TRBJ2-5; 7 nucleotides align to TRBD1. Trimming cost V 0 bases and J 1 base; bases outside gene matches: 5. This CDR3 contains 16 residues. Germline loops: CDR1 SGHNT, CDR2 YENEEA.

The genes are TRBV28 and TRBJ2-7; TRBD1 matches at 9 bases. V lost 6 bases, J lost 3 bases, and 9 bases stayed unmatched. The CDR3 totals 15 residues. CDR1 and CDR2 (germline): MDHEN, SYDVKM. The CDR3 sequence: CASSSAGTGYYEQYF. CDR3 nucleotide sequence: TGTGCCAGCAGCTCCGCCGGGACAGGGTACTACGAGCAGTACTTC.

This chain uses TRBV6-6 with TRBJ2-5, with TRBD2 matching 11 bases. The J call may not be correct, given that the DNA end is closer to TRBJ2-7. CDR3 length: 16 amino acids. The germline gives CDR1 MNHNY, CDR2 SVGAGI (reference sequence). The CDR3 DNA sequence: TGTGCCAGCACTCACGGACTAGCGGGCCCCCACTACGAGCAGTACTTC. This sequence encodes CASTHGLAGPHYEQYF.

The chain uses TRBV7-9 and TRBJ2-7; TRBD2 aligns across 10 bases. Germline assignment: CDR1 SEHNR and CDR2 FQNEAQ (reference sequence). This CDR3 is built from 16 residues. V dropped 5 bases and J dropped 3; count of bases not matched to a gene: 10. The CDR3 region has the DNA TGTGCCAGCAGCCCTTTGAACCGGACTAGCGGCTACGAGCAGTACTTC. As protein: CASSPLNRTSGYEQYF.

The chain employs TRBV11-3 and TRBJ2-2; D gene unclear. The CDR3 runs to 13 residues. Trimming took 2 bases from V and 4 from J, leaving 5 bases between them. The germline gives CDR1 SGHNT, CDR2 YENEEA. The CDR3 loop is CASSLLSTGELFF. Written as DNA, the CDR3 is TGTGCCAGCAGCTTACTGTCCACCGGGGAGCTGTTTTTT. Looking up the rest from reference TRBV11-3 and TRBJ2-2 gives the full variable domain: EAGVVQSPRYKIIEKKQPVAFWCNPISGHNTLYWYLQNLGQGPELLIRYENEEAVDDSQLPKDRFSAERLKGVDSTLKIQPAELGDSAVYLCASSLLSTGELFFGEGSRLTVL.

This clone was counted a few times. V usage is TRBV7-3 and J usage is TRBJ1-4; 8 bases fit TRBD1. The CDR3 loop spans 15 amino acids. Losses at the gene ends were 5 bases for V and 4 bases for J; bases not matched to a gene: 6. The germline gives CDR1 SGHTA, CDR2 FQGTGA. The chain's CDR3 is CASSEGQGFNEKLFF. The CDR3 DNA reads TGTGCCAGCAGCGAAGGACAGGGTTTTAATGAAAAACTGTTTTTT. Using reference TRBV7-3 and TRBJ1-4 for the parts outside the CDR3, the full variable domain is GAGVSQTPSNKVTEKGKYVELRCDPISGHTALYWYRQSLGQGPEFLIYFQGTGAADDSGLPNDRFFAVRPEGSVSTLKIQRTERGDSAVYLCASSEGQGFNEKLFFGSGTQLSVL.

The rearrangement joins TRBV4-3 to TRBJ2-2, with TRBD2 identical over 12 bases. With 6 bases clipped from V and 4 bases from J, the junction kept 3 bases outside the gene matches. CDR1 LGHNA and CDR2 YSLEER come from the germline V gene. The CDR3 length is 15 residues. CDR3 coding DNA: TGCGCCAGCAGTATGACTAGCGGGAGCACCGGGGAGCTGTTTTTT. Its translation is CASSMTSGSTGELFF.

The chain couples TRBV9 to TRBJ2-3; 8 bases are shared with TRBD1. The ends lost 2 bases at V and 0 bases at J; junction bases unmatched: 2. Germline CDR1 and CDR2: SGDLS and YYNGEE. CDR3 length: 15 residues. CDR3 sequence (DNA): TGTGCCAGCAGCGTTCGACAGGGGAGCACAGATACGCAGTATTTT. Translating gives CASSVRQGSTDTQYF.

This clone showed up just a few times. The chain recombines TRBV6-5 with TRBJ2-5, with 9 bases fitting TRBD1. The CDR3 runs 15 residues. The V and J ends lost 6 bases and 2 bases, in that order; junction bases with no gene match: 7. Germline CDR1 and CDR2: MNHEY and SVGAGI. The CDR3 coding sequence is TGTGCCAGCAGAGACAGGGGGTTGGCGCAAGAGACCCAGTACTTC. Translation: CASRDRGLAQETQYF.

This sequence joins TRBV4-3 and TRBJ1-2, with D unresolved. The CDR3 is 15 residues long. Germline V gene lookup returns CDR1 LGHNA and CDR2 YSLEER. V shed 0 bases and J shed 8 bases, with 16 bases lying between them. CDR3 loop: CASSQEYQSRWGYTF. The DNA for the CDR3 is TGCGCCAGCAGCCAAGAATATCAGTCGCGGTGGGGCTACACCTTC.

The chain employs TRBV5-8 and TRBJ2-3; no firm D call. The CDR3 totals 15 residues. Germline V CDR1 and CDR2: SGHTS, YDEGEE. V lost 1 base and J 1 base, leaving 10 bases between the germline ends. In DNA form, the CDR3 reads TGTGCCAGCAGCTTGTTGGCACCCCGCACAGATACGCAGTATTTT. Its translation: CASSLLAPRTDTQYF.

This clone was detected a few times. This rearrangement joins TRBV7-3 to TRBJ2-1; 7 bases fit TRBD2. V lost 1 base and J lost 2; bases outside the gene matches: 5. This CDR3 is 16 amino acids long. Germline V gene data show CDR1 as SGHTA and CDR2 as FQGTGA. The CDR3 DNA reads as TGTGCCAGCAGCTTAAATCCTAGCGGTACCTACAATGAGCAGTTCTTC. Its translation is CASSLNPSGTYNEQFF.

This chain uses TRBV11-3 with TRBJ1-5; 10 nucleotides line up with TRBD1. Germline CDR1 and CDR2: SGHNT and YENEEA. J lost 2 bases, V lost 4 bases, and 2 bases had no gene match. CDR3 length: 15 residues. The CDR3: CASSYGTGGNQPQHF. As DNA, the CDR3 is TGTGCCAGCAGCTATGGGACAGGGGGCAATCAGCCCCAGCATTTT.

This chain joins TRBV4-3 and TRBJ1-2; D uncertain. Trimming removed 5 bases at V and 6 bases at J, with 16 bases between. Germline assignment: CDR1 LGHNA and CDR2 YSLEER. The CDR3 has 14 amino acids. This CDR3 reads CASSAREGGDGYTF. For the CDR3, the DNA is TGCGCCAGCAGCGCTAGGGAGGGCGGGGATGGCTACACCTTC.

The chain links TRBV7-3 to TRBJ2-3, with D perhaps matching TRBD2 (6 bases). This CDR3 is built from 14 residues. Trimming took off 5 bases at V and 0 bases at J, with 9 bases between the two ends. CDR1 and CDR2 (germline): SGHTA, FQGTGA. The CDR3 protein is CASSLSGSTDTQYF. The CDR3 DNA follows: TGTGCCAGCAGCCTTAGCGGTAGCACAGATACGCAGTATTTT. Based on the CDR3 plus reference TRBV7-3 and TRBJ2-3, the full variable domain is GAGVSQTPSNKVTEKGKYVELRCDPISGHTALYWYRQSLGQGPEFLIYFQGTGAADDSGLPNDRFFAVRPEGSVSTLKIQRTERGDSAVYLCASSLSGSTDTQYFGPGTRLTVL.

The chain joins TRBV7-2 to TRBJ2-5; 9 nucleotides line up with TRBD1. The V gene's germline CDR1 is SGHTA and CDR2 FQGNSA. V trimming: 5 bases; J trimming: 5 bases; junction bases outside the gene matches: 9. This CDR3 has 15 amino acids. Written as DNA, the CDR3 is TGTGCCAGCAGCCCAGAGGACAGGGGAGTGGAGACCCAGTACTTC. Its translation is CASSPEDRGVETQYF.

The J gene is TRBJ1-1, the V gene TRBV19, with 8 bases aligning to TRBD1. CDR1 is LNHDA and CDR2 is SQIVND in the germline V gene (reference sequence). The V and J ends lost 3 bases and 5 bases, in that order; junction bases with no gene match: 14. The CDR3 covers 17 residues. The CDR3 loop reads CASSMRAGRGRRTEAFF. The CDR3 nucleotides are TGTGCCAGTAGTATGCGGGCCGGCAGGGGGCGTCGGACTGAAGCTTTCTTT.

This chain connects TRBV7-2 to TRBJ1-6; 8 bases are shared with TRBD1. V was clipped by 4 bases and J by 7 bases; unmatched bases: 6. CDR3 size: 15 residues. CDR1 and CDR2 from the germline V gene are SGHTA and FQGNSA. CDR3 sequence: CASSSGQGTNSPLHF. In DNA form, the CDR3 reads TGTGCCAGCAGCTCTGGACAGGGAACGAATTCACCCCTCCACTTT.

The chain recombines TRBV4-1 with TRBJ2-7; 10 bases are a match to TRBD2. The CDR3 sequence is 15 residues long. V shed 4 bases and J 3 bases; nucleotides not matched to a gene: 6. In germline, CDR1 is MGHRA, CDR2 YSYEKL. The CDR3 sequence is CASSPATSGYYEQYF. As DNA, the CDR3 is TGCGCCAGCAGCCCAGCGACTAGCGGGTACTACGAGCAGTACTTC.

This chain uses TRBV5-3 with TRBJ2-1, with 9 nucleotides matching TRBD1. TRBV5-3 is filed as an ORF, its function uncertain. V trimming: 8 bases; J trimming: 8 bases; junction bases outside the gene matches: 14. This CDR3 spans 15 amino acids. CDR3 nucleotide sequence: TGTGCCAGCAGCCCGACGTGGGACAGGGACGATGAGCAGTTCTTC. Translation gives CASSPTWDRDDEQFF.

The J gene is TRBJ1-2, the V gene TRBV29-1; D may be TRBD1 (6 bases). Trimming stripped 3 bases from V and 7 bases from J, with 15 bases between. The CDR3 covers 13 residues. CDR1 SQVTM and CDR2 ANQGSEA come from the germline V gene. This CDR3 reads CSVDQTDRLGYTF. Written as DNA, the CDR3 is TGCAGCGTTGACCAAACCGACAGGCTTGGCTACACCTTC.